This T cell receptor (beta chain) came from a study of T cell responses to AZD1222 COVID-19 vaccine. Study findings and constraints: There were vaccine-associated CD4 TCRs across spike, dominant at 160-218 and 743-854.

Points on this clone: What it binds is not known.

The CDR3 is 12 amino acids. With 4 bases removed from V and 8 bases from J, the gap between germline ends came to 9 bases. Germline V gene data show CDR1 as LGHDT and CDR2 as YNNKEL (reference sequence). The table came from immunoSEQ multiplex PCR; TCRdb's copy has only in-frame clones and leaves some out. The table records 150,000 to 250,000 clones, approximately 93% of them present only once. The V gene is TRBV3-1 (or the pseudogene TRBV3-2), the J gene TRBJ1-3; D uncertain. This sequence was found in an adult who received the AZD1222 COVID-19 vaccine. The specimen comprised peripheral blood, sampled 28 days after the second AZD1222 dose. The CDR3 loop is CASSRLRDTIYF. CDR3 bases: TGTGCCAGCAGCCGGTTACGCGACACCATATATTTT.